These 13 T cell receptor beta chains were sequenced from one sample in a study of blood T cell repertoires in COVID-19. Method: immunoSEQ multiplex PCR; TCRdb's copy keeps in-frame clones and lacks some. The table records fewer than 90,000 clones, approximately 89% of them present only once. Sequenced material: peripheral blood. Every receptor here comes from a man aged 50-59 years with active or convalescent COVID-19.

This sequence joins TRBV30 and TRBJ1-5; the D gene is possibly TRBD1 (5 bases). V gave up 0 bases and J gave up 3 bases, with 12 bases separating them. CDR1 is GTSNPN, CDR2 SVGIG, per germline (reference sequence). This CDR3 is 15 amino acids long. Here the CDR3 reads CAWSVRGFDNQPQHF. CDR3 DNA sequence: TGTGCCTGGAGTGTACGGGGGTTCGACAATCAGCCCCAGCATTTT.

The rearrangement uses TRBV12-3 or TRBV12-4 and TRBJ2-5; D ambiguous. This CDR3 has 13 amino acids. Trimming removed 1 base at V and 0 bases at J, with 3 bases between. Here the CDR3 reads CASSLGHQETQYF. CDR3 nucleotides: TGTGCCAGCAGTTTAGGGCACCAAGAGACCCAGTACTTC.

The chain joins TRBV19 to TRBJ1-5; possibly TRBD1 for D (5 bases). CDR3 length equals 18 residues. Deletions cut 1 base from V and 0 bases from J, with 16 bases between. Looked up from germline, CDR1 is LNHDA and CDR2 is SQIVND (reference sequence). CDR3 DNA sequence: TGTGCCAGTAGTATAGTGGCAGGGCACAGAAATAGCAATCAGCCCCAGCATTTT. This encodes CASSIVAGHRNSNQPQHF.

V usage is TRBV2 and J usage is TRBJ1-1, with no clear D. V gave up 6 bases and J gave up 0 bases, with 8 bases separating them. The germline V gene has CDR1 SNHLY and CDR2 FYNNEI. This CDR3 has 13 amino acids. For the CDR3, the DNA is TGTGCCAGCAGAGAGAGGATGAACACTGAAGCTTTCTTT. The encoded protein is CASRERMNTEAFF.

This clone was seen a few times. The gene calls are TRBV7-9 and TRBJ1-3, with TRBD1 as a possible D gene (5 bases). Per germline, CDR1 SEHNR and CDR2 FQNEAQ (reference sequence). The V gene lost 7 bases and the J gene lost 4 bases, with 14 bases spanning the gap. The CDR3 is made up of 14 amino acids. The CDR3, as DNA: TGTGCCAGCAACCGGCCAGGGAGGGGAAACACCATATATTTT. It yields the protein CASNRPGRGNTIYF.

This chain joins TRBV5-1 and TRBJ2-7, with 8 bases lining up with TRBD2. The CDR3 is 14 amino acids. V lost 0 bases and J lost 7; bases outside the gene matches: 6. Per germline, CDR1 SGHRS and CDR2 YFSETQ. This CDR3 reads CASSLDGGGREQYV. The CDR3 nucleotides are TGCGCCAGCAGCTTGGACGGGGGGGGCCGAGAGCAGTACGTC.

The chain employs TRBV3-1 (or the pseudogene TRBV3-2) and TRBJ1-3; D possibly corresponds to TRBD1 (5 bases). Deletions cut 1 base from V and 2 bases from J, with 9 bases between. This CDR3 region has 15 residues. Germline loops: CDR1 LGHDT, CDR2 YNNKEL (reference sequence). The chain's CDR3 is CASSQATGTGNTIYF. The CDR3 DNA follows: TGTGCCAGCAGCCAAGCCACAGGAACTGGAAACACCATATATTTT.

V gene TRBV30 combines with J gene TRBJ2-2; 11 bases agree with TRBD2. This CDR3 contains 14 residues. The V gene end was trimmed by 5 bases and the J gene end by 3 bases; junction bases not matched to a gene: 2. The germline V gene has CDR1 GTSNPN and CDR2 SVGIG (reference sequence). This CDR3 is CAWQLAGDTGELFF. CDR3 in DNA: TGTGCCTGGCAACTAGCGGGGGACACCGGGGAGCTGTTTTTT.

The rearrangement links TRBV5-1 to TRBJ1-1; D perhaps matches TRBD1 (5 bases). With 5 bases removed from V and 8 bases from J, the gap between germline ends came to 16 bases. In germline, CDR1 is SGHRS, CDR2 YFSETQ. The CDR3 extends over 13 amino acids. In nucleotides, the CDR3 is TGCGCCAGCAGGACGGATGGGGGACTAGAAGCTTTCTTT. This encodes CASRTDGGLEAFF.

This clone was observed once. V is TRBV5-4 and J is TRBJ2-3; TRBD2 agrees at 13 bases. J gave up 0 bases and V 4 bases, and 8 bases lay outside the gene matches. Looked up from germline, CDR1 is SGHNT and CDR2 is YYREEE (reference sequence). The CDR3 has 18 residues. CDR3 DNA: TGTGCCAGCAGCATGAGACTAGCGGGGGGCCCAAGCACAGATACGCAGTATTTT. It specifies CASSMRLAGGPSTDTQYF.

The chain uses TRBV5-4 and TRBJ1-2, with 7 bases fitting TRBD1. After removal of 5 bases from V and 6 bases from J, the junction contained 10 bases not matched to a gene. The CDR3 runs 14 residues. Germline CDR1 reads SGHNT; CDR2 reads YYREEE (reference sequence). Here the CDR3 DNA reads TGTGCCAGCAGTCCCAGGACAGGTTTAGATGGCTACACCTTC. As protein: CASSPRTGLDGYTF.

The chain's CDR3 is CASRAGGPIYNSPLHF. The CDR3 DNA follows: TGTGCCAGCAGGGCAGGGGGCCCGATCTATAATTCACCCCTCCACTTT. V is TRBV7-8 and J is TRBJ1-6; 8 bases are shared with TRBD1. Germline-derived CDR1 and CDR2 are SGHVS and FQNEAQ. The CDR3 has 16 amino acids. Trimming removed 6 bases from V and 3 bases from J; junction bases left unmatched: 7.

Of note for this clone: Different DNA sequences within this sample yield the same CDR3. The chain is built from TRBV30 and TRBJ1-5; 9 bases map to TRBD1. V gave up 4 bases and J gave up 4 bases; unmatched junction bases: 2. Germline loops: CDR1 GTSNPN, CDR2 SVGIG (reference sequence). The CDR3 runs to 13 residues. CDR3 region: CAWTGQGNQPQHF. CDR3 DNA: TGTGCCTGGACTGGACAGGGGAATCAGCCCCAGCATTTT.